The present T cell receptor (beta chain) was sequenced within a study of T-cell memory formation after mild COVID-19. Study in general: Largely, the TCR clusters proved donor specific.

Study-level findings and limits: The second-wave clones peaking on day 37 were not confirmed as SARS-CoV-2-specific. Some clones that responded turned up in pre-infection memory, which suggests that cross-reactive memory joined in. Among clones contracting day 15 to 85, CD4/CD8 was balanced, whereas later expanders leaned CD4+.

Worth noting for this clonotype: Its antigen is not identified.

TCRdb independently ran MiXCR on the 5' RACE reads; one entry per CDR3 protein. The repertoire holds hundreds of thousands of distinct CDR3 sequences, with under 30% as singletons. The V end was cut by 6 bases, the J end by 2 bases, with 15 bases between. Germline CDR1 SGHRS, CDR2 YFSETQ. The CDR3 sequence is 14 residues long. This receptor was obtained from an adult woman who had mild COVID-19 (a few samples of this study predate the infection). Cell type and time point are not known. The sequenced material came from PBMCs or a T cell subset sorted from them (not recorded which). The genes are TRBV5-1 and TRBJ2-7, with D tentatively TRBD1 or TRBD2 (5 bases each). CDR3 sequence reads: CASTPGTGTYEQYF. CDR3 coding DNA: TGCGCCAGCACCCCCGGGACGGGGACCTACGAGCAGTACTTC.